These T cell receptor beta chains were read from a single sample in a study of Ad26.COV2.S vaccination and SARS-CoV-2 variants. The method was immunoSEQ multiplex PCR; TCRdb's version includes in-frame clones alone and lacks a portion of them. The table lists around 300,000 clones, 75% to 90% of them singletons. The material was peripheral blood, obtained in a trial of Ad26.COV2.S vaccine versus placebo. These receptors were collected from a person aged 18-60 years who received the Ad26.COV2.S COVID-19 vaccine or a placebo. Each CDR3 is given without its conserved first and last residue. Fields, in order: V gene, J gene, CDR3 protein.

V gene: TRBV19
J gene: TRBJ1-2
CDR3 protein: ATTGRLGGYT

V gene: TRBV7-6
J gene: TRBJ2-1
CDR3 protein: ASSLGLRQGKVNNEQF

V gene: TRBV7-9
J gene: TRBJ2-1
CDR3 protein: ASSSTGTSGLNEQF

V gene: TRBV5-4
J gene: TRBJ1-1
CDR3 protein: ASSLRTGNTEAF

V gene: TRBV19
J gene: TRBJ1-2
CDR3 protein: ASSILGANYGYT

V gene: TRBV20-1
J gene: TRBJ1-4
CDR3 protein: SASDDGGEKLF

V gene: TRBV5-5
J gene: TRBJ2-2
CDR3 protein: ASSLEAPGGGELF

V gene: TRBV5-8
J gene: TRBJ1-5
CDR3 protein: ASSLILAGWNQPQH

V gene: TRBV10-3
J gene: TRBJ2-3
CDR3 protein: ATGQSTDTQY

V gene: TRBV2
J gene: TRBJ1-2
CDR3 protein: ASSENPVYGYT

V gene: TRBV4-3
J gene: TRBJ1-1
CDR3 protein: ASSQDRGRTEAF

V gene: TRBV5-6
J gene: TRBJ1-4
CDR3 protein: ASSAQGSDDEKLF

V gene: TRBV28
J gene: TRBJ2-7
CDR3 protein: ASSLEAGQY

V gene: TRBV7-2
J gene: TRBJ1-3
CDR3 protein: ASSLEPGSGNTIY

V gene: TRBV29-1
J gene: TRBJ1-4
CDR3 protein: SAGQFATNEKLF

V gene: TRBV15
J gene: TRBJ1-1
CDR3 protein: ATSRVGFIEAF

V gene: TRBV27
J gene: TRBJ1-1
CDR3 protein: ASSPAGGPTEAF

V gene: TRBV7-3
J gene: TRBJ2-5
CDR3 protein: ASSLIRSQETQY

V gene: TRBV28
J gene: TRBJ1-2
CDR3 protein: ASSFGRVGGYT

V gene: TRBV24-1
J gene: TRBJ2-1
CDR3 protein: ATSDITSARNEQF

V gene: TRBV30
J gene: TRBJ2-6
CDR3 protein: AWNLAGANVLT

V gene: TRBV12-3/TRBV12-4
J gene: TRBJ2-7
CDR3 protein: ASRLSGYEQY

V gene: TRBV14
J gene: TRBJ2-7
CDR3 protein: ASSTGLSTLTYEQY

V gene: TRBV18
J gene: TRBJ1-5
CDR3 protein: ASSPGPGVSVGQPQH

V gene: TRBV5-6
J gene: TRBJ2-7
CDR3 protein: ASSFGVKTYEQY

V gene: TRBV5-1
J gene: TRBJ1-1
CDR3 protein: ASSLWGLDTEAF

V gene: TRBV27
J gene: TRBJ2-2
CDR3 protein: ASSLGQGAVGELF

V gene: TRBV7-2
J gene: TRBJ2-4
CDR3 protein: ASSMRAYKNIQY

V gene: TRBV7-7
J gene: TRBJ1-5
CDR3 protein: ASSLPAGCRNSNQPQH

V gene: TRBV28
J gene: TRBJ2-7
CDR3 protein: ASSLLGQGRGEQY

V gene: TRBV15
J gene: TRBJ2-3
CDR3 protein: ATSGRDRRTDTQY

V gene: TRBV27
J gene: TRBJ2-7
CDR3 protein: ASRPSGTSGLYEQY

V gene: TRBV9
J gene: TRBJ2-1
CDR3 protein: ASSVEGQHNEQF

V gene: TRBV6-5
J gene: TRBJ2-7
CDR3 protein: ASRRRTGETYEQY

V gene: TRBV28
J gene: TRBJ1-2
CDR3 protein: ASSSLGLGSYT

V gene: TRBV4-3
J gene: TRBJ2-7
CDR3 protein: ASSQEGEEAYEQY

V gene: TRBV28
J gene: TRBJ1-1
CDR3 protein: ASIPQGEGNTEAF

V gene: TRBV7-2
J gene: TRBJ2-1
CDR3 protein: ASSLQGTVGYNEQF

V gene: TRBV6-5
J gene: TRBJ1-1
CDR3 protein: ASSYDRGRTEAF

V gene: TRBV30
J gene: TRBJ1-1
CDR3 protein: AWSVASEAF

V gene: TRBV5-4
J gene: TRBJ2-7
CDR3 protein: ASSLGAGKPYEQY

V gene: TRBV6-6
J gene: TRBJ2-2
CDR3 protein: ASSWGRPGTGELF

V gene: TRBV5-1
J gene: TRBJ2-6
CDR3 protein: ASSLAPTVGANVLT

V gene: TRBV6-5
J gene: TRBJ1-1
CDR3 protein: ASSWTRWGSTEAF

V gene: TRBV27
J gene: TRBJ2-7
CDR3 protein: ASCRSRGYEQY

V gene: TRBV25-1
J gene: TRBJ2-7
CDR3 protein: ASRGQVGGYEQY

V gene: TRBV4-1
J gene: TRBJ2-3
CDR3 protein: ASSQGGLAGLHTQY

V gene: TRBV10-2
J gene: TRBJ2-1
CDR3 protein: ASSRLVGNEQF

V gene: TRBV5-1
J gene: TRBJ2-2
CDR3 protein: ASSLEGPGTGELF

V gene: TRBV27
J gene: TRBJ2-7
CDR3 protein: ASSLRFGQNYEQY

V gene: TRBV5-4
J gene: TRBJ1-3
CDR3 protein: ASSLAGASGNTIY

V gene: TRBV28
J gene: TRBJ2-7
CDR3 protein: ASSLPESSSYEQY

V gene: TRBV1
J gene: TRBJ2-1
CDR3 protein: TSSHLGLAGPRSYNEQF